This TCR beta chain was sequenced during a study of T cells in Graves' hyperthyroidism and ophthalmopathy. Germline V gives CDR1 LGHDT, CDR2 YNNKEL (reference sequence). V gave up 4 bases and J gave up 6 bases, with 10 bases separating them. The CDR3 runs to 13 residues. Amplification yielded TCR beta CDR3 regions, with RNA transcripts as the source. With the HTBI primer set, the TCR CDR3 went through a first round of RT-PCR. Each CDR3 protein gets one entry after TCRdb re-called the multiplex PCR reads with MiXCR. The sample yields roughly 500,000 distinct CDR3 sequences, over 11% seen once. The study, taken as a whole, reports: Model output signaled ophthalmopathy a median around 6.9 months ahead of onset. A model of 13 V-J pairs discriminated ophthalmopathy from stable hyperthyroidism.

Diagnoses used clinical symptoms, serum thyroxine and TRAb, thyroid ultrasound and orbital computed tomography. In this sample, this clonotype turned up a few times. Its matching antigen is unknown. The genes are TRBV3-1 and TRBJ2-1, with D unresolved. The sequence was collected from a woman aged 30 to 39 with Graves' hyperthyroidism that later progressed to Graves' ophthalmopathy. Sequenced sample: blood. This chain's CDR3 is CASSRGRTNEQFF. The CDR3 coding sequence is TGTGCCAGCAGCCGTGGACGGACCAATGAGCAGTTCTTC.